A selection of T cell receptor beta chains follows, all from one sample in a study of identifying expanded T cells in peripheral blood. TCRdb's copy holds only in-frame clones and misses some; the assay was immunoSEQ multiplex PCR. The sample shows about 98,000 clones, around 89% of them seen only once. The sample was blood. These receptor sequences come from a person between 18 and 75 years old in good health. Both conserved end residues are part of each CDR3. Fields, in order: clone size, D gene, CDR3 length, J gene, V gene, CDR3 protein, CDR3 DNA. A D gene is named only where the DNA matches it firmly. Only some rows state a clone size, as once, few, many or a class for expanded clones.

abundance: NA; d_gene: NA; len: 12; j_gene: TRBJ1-2; v_gene: TRBV7-6; CDR3aa: CASRQGKFGYTF; CDR3nt: TGTGCCAGCAGACAGGGAAAATTTGGCTACACCTTC
abundance: NA; d_gene: NA; len: 15; j_gene: TRBJ1-2; v_gene: TRBV6-5; CDR3aa: CASTPDGGLSYGYTF; CDR3nt: TGTGCCAGCACCCCCGACGGCGGGCTTAGCTATGGCTACACCTTC
abundance: once; d_gene: TRBD2; len: 18; j_gene: TRBJ2-5; v_gene: TRBV7-8; CDR3aa: CASSPGGLAGGPGETQYF; CDR3nt: TGTGCCAGCAGCCCAGGGGGACTAGCGGGAGGGCCGGGAGAGACCCAGTACTTC
abundance: once; d_gene: NA; len: 15; j_gene: TRBJ2-7; v_gene: TRBV27; CDR3aa: CASRVSASTDYEQYF; CDR3nt: TGTGCCAGCCGGGTCTCTGCGTCTACAGACTACGAGCAGTACTTC
abundance: NA; d_gene: NA; len: 13; j_gene: TRBJ1-1; v_gene: TRBV11-2; CDR3aa: CASSYVGDTEAFF; CDR3nt: TGTGCCAGCAGCTACGTTGGCGATACTGAAGCTTTCTTT
abundance: NA; d_gene: TRBD1; len: 15; j_gene: TRBJ1-2; v_gene: TRBV18; CDR3aa: CASSPRQGRSYGYTF; CDR3nt: TGTGCCAGCTCACCCCGACAGGGGAGGTCCTATGGCTACACCTTC
abundance: NA; d_gene: NA; len: 15; j_gene: TRBJ1-4; v_gene: TRBV30; CDR3aa: CAWSVRGGRNEKLFF; CDR3nt: TGTGCCTGGAGTGTAAGGGGGGGGCGAAATGAAAAACTGTTTTTT
abundance: NA; d_gene: NA; len: 18; j_gene: TRBJ2-3; v_gene: TRBV21-1; CDR3aa: CASSKGIAGDGSTDTQYF; CDR3nt: TGTGCCAGCAGCAAAGGGATCGCAGGGGATGGTAGCACAGATACGCAGTATTTT
abundance: NA; d_gene: TRBD1; len: 13; j_gene: TRBJ2-7; v_gene: TRBV19; CDR3aa: CASSSQGAYEQYF; CDR3nt: TGTGCCAGTAGTTCCCAGGGGGCGTACGAGCAGTACTTC
abundance: NA; d_gene: NA; len: 15; j_gene: TRBJ2-3; v_gene: TRBV7-2; CDR3aa: CASSPRHHSTDTQYF; CDR3nt: TGTGCCAGCAGCCCCCGACACCATTCCACAGATACGCAGTATTTT
abundance: NA; d_gene: NA; len: 14; j_gene: TRBJ1-3; v_gene: TRBV9; CDR3aa: CASSVYDSGNTIYF; CDR3nt: TGTGCCAGCAGCGTCTATGACTCTGGAAACACCATATATTTT
abundance: NA; d_gene: NA; len: 18; j_gene: TRBJ2-6; v_gene: TRBV7-8; CDR3aa: CASSPQGLTVSGANVLTF; CDR3nt: TGTGCCAGCAGCCCTCAAGGTCTTACGGTCTCTGGGGCCAACGTCCTGACTTTC
abundance: NA; d_gene: NA; len: 12; j_gene: TRBJ2-7; v_gene: TRBV6-1; CDR3aa: CASRGDHDEQYF; CDR3nt: TGTGCCAGCAGGGGGGATCACGACGAGCAGTACTTC
abundance: NA; d_gene: NA; len: 13; j_gene: TRBJ2-5; v_gene: TRBV5-4; CDR3aa: CASSTQGRETQYF; CDR3nt: TGTGCCAGCAGCACACAGGGGAGGGAGACCCAGTACTTC
abundance: NA; d_gene: NA; len: 14; j_gene: TRBJ2-7; v_gene: TRBV7-8; CDR3aa: CASSQTTGSDEQYF; CDR3nt: TGTGCCAGCAGCCAAACGACGGGGTCCGACGAGCAGTACTTC
abundance: NA; d_gene: NA; len: 18; j_gene: TRBJ1-2; v_gene: TRBV4-3; CDR3aa: CASSQEGESASLVYGYTF; CDR3nt: TGCGCCAGCAGCCAAGAGGGGGAATCTGCGTCGTTGGTCTATGGCTACACCTTC
abundance: NA; d_gene: NA; len: 11; j_gene: TRBJ2-5; v_gene: TRBV5-1; CDR3aa: CASTGQETQYF; CDR3nt: TGCGCCAGCACCGGCCAAGAGACCCAGTACTTC
abundance: NA; d_gene: TRBD1; len: 13; j_gene: TRBJ1-2; v_gene: TRBV6-6; CDR3aa: CASSYLTGDGYTF; CDR3nt: TGTGCCAGCAGTTACTTGACAGGGGATGGCTACACCTTC
abundance: NA; d_gene: NA; len: 15; j_gene: TRBJ2-5; v_gene: TRBV5-4; CDR3aa: CASSLASGVQETQYF; CDR3nt: TGTGCCAGCAGCTTGGCCTCGGGTGTCCAAGAGACCCAGTACTTC
abundance: NA; d_gene: NA; len: 16; j_gene: TRBJ1-2; v_gene: TRBV9; CDR3aa: CASSAITGTSPYGYTF; CDR3nt: TGTGCCAGCAGCGCCATCACAGGTACCTCACCCTATGGCTACACCTTC
abundance: NA; d_gene: NA; len: 15; j_gene: TRBJ1-6; v_gene: TRBV27; CDR3aa: CASSFRNRVNSPLHF; CDR3nt: TGTGCCAGCAGTTTTCGAAACAGGGTCAATTCACCCCTCCACTTT
abundance: NA; d_gene: NA; len: 15; j_gene: TRBJ1-1; v_gene: TRBV6-5; CDR3aa: CASRERDTSTREAFF; CDR3nt: TGTGCCAGCAGGGAAAGGGACACTTCAACACGCGAAGCTTTCTTT
abundance: NA; d_gene: NA; len: 15; j_gene: TRBJ2-2; v_gene: TRBV28; CDR3aa: CASSLGLAITGELFF; CDR3nt: TGTGCCAGCAGTTTGGGGCTAGCGATTACCGGGGAGCTGTTTTTT
abundance: NA; d_gene: NA; len: 12; j_gene: TRBJ2-5; v_gene: TRBV28; CDR3aa: CASSTPLETQYF; CDR3nt: TGTGCCAGCAGTACCCCCTTGGAGACCCAGTACTTC
abundance: once; d_gene: NA; len: 14; j_gene: TRBJ2-3; v_gene: TRBV9; CDR3aa: CASSDYSGTDTQYF; CDR3nt: TGTGCCAGCAGCGACTATAGCGGCACAGATACGCAGTATTTT
abundance: NA; d_gene: NA; len: 15; j_gene: TRBJ1-1; v_gene: TRBV7-9; CDR3aa: CASSLYRDMNTEAFF; CDR3nt: TGTGCCAGCAGCTTATACAGGGACATGAACACTGAAGCTTTCTTT
abundance: NA; d_gene: TRBD1; len: 14; j_gene: TRBJ1-3; v_gene: TRBV25-1; CDR3aa: CASSEDRDGNTIYF; CDR3nt: TGTGCCAGCAGTGAAGACAGGGATGGAAACACCATATATTTT
abundance: NA; d_gene: NA; len: 12; j_gene: TRBJ2-1; v_gene: TRBV4-2; CDR3aa: CASSQEYNEQFF; CDR3nt: TGTGCCAGCAGCCAAGAGTACAATGAGCAGTTCTTC
abundance: NA; d_gene: TRBD2; len: 17; j_gene: TRBJ2-5; v_gene: TRBV27; CDR3aa: CASSPTSGGVYQETQYF; CDR3nt: TGTGCCAGCAGTCCGACTAGCGGGGGGGTATACCAAGAGACCCAGTACTTC
abundance: NA; d_gene: TRBD1; len: 17; j_gene: TRBJ2-5; v_gene: TRBV4-2; CDR3aa: CASSPSRDRGRTETQYF; CDR3nt: TGTGCCAGCAGCCCGAGTAGGGACAGGGGGCGTACGGAGACCCAGTACTTC
abundance: NA; d_gene: NA; len: 16; j_gene: TRBJ1-4; v_gene: TRBV18; CDR3aa: CASSPGQVATNEKLFF; CDR3nt: TGTGCCAGCTCACCGGGCCAGGTTGCAACTAATGAAAAACTGTTTTTT
abundance: NA; d_gene: NA; len: 13; j_gene: TRBJ2-1; v_gene: TRBV18; CDR3aa: CASSPGANNEQFF; CDR3nt: TGTGCCAGCTCACCCGGGGCCAACAATGAGCAGTTCTTC
abundance: NA; d_gene: TRBD2; len: 19; j_gene: TRBJ2-5; v_gene: TRBV7-6; CDR3aa: CASSLVPRSTSGVQETQYF; CDR3nt: TGTGCCAGCAGCTTAGTTCCCCGGTCCACTAGCGGGGTACAAGAGACCCAGTACTTC
abundance: once; d_gene: NA; len: 14; j_gene: TRBJ2-7; v_gene: TRBV15; CDR3aa: CATSRGAPTYEQYF; CDR3nt: TGTGCCACCAGCAGAGGCGCCCCAACCTACGAGCAGTACTTC
abundance: NA; d_gene: NA; len: 13; j_gene: TRBJ1-1; v_gene: TRBV7-9; CDR3aa: CASSYTPDTEAFF; CDR3nt: TGTGCCAGCAGCTATACACCGGACACTGAAGCTTTCTTT
abundance: few; d_gene: NA; len: 13; j_gene: TRBJ2-7; v_gene: TRBV28; CDR3aa: CASFQVGSHEQYF; CDR3nt: TGTGCCAGCTTCCAGGTGGGTAGCCACGAGCAGTACTTC
abundance: once; d_gene: NA; len: 16; j_gene: TRBJ1-5; v_gene: TRBV7-2; CDR3aa: CASSLAGSNLGQPQHF; CDR3nt: TGTGCCAGCAGCTTAGCGGGTAGTAACTTAGGGCAGCCCCAGCATTTT
abundance: NA; d_gene: NA; len: 12; j_gene: TRBJ2-3; v_gene: TRBV29-1; CDR3aa: CSVEEVGDTQYF; CDR3nt: TGCAGCGTTGAGGAGGTGGGAGATACGCAGTATTTT
abundance: NA; d_gene: NA; len: 12; j_gene: TRBJ1-1; v_gene: TRBV6-1; CDR3aa: CASRPGGFEAFF; CDR3nt: TGTGCCAGCAGACCGGGGGGCTTTGAAGCTTTCTTT
abundance: NA; d_gene: TRBD2; len: 15; j_gene: TRBJ2-5; v_gene: TRBV4-3; CDR3aa: CASSPDPGGQETQYF; CDR3nt: TGCGCCAGCAGCCCGGACCCGGGGGGGCAAGAGACCCAGTACTTC
abundance: NA; d_gene: TRBD1; len: 16; j_gene: TRBJ2-2; v_gene: TRBV15; CDR3aa: CATSRGTGLNTGELFF; CDR3nt: TGTGCCACCAGCAGGGGGACAGGCTTGAACACCGGGGAGCTGTTTTTT
abundance: NA; d_gene: NA; len: 17; j_gene: TRBJ2-2; v_gene: TRBV18; CDR3aa: CASSPPVTVSNTGELFF; CDR3nt: TGTGCCAGCTCACCACCTGTAACAGTCTCTAACACCGGGGAGCTGTTTTTT
abundance: NA; d_gene: NA; len: 14; j_gene: TRBJ1-4; v_gene: TRBV18; CDR3aa: CASSPVVQPEELFF; CDR3nt: TGTGCCAGCTCCCCGGTGGTACAGCCCGAGGAACTGTTTTTT
abundance: NA; d_gene: TRBD2; len: 16; j_gene: TRBJ2-2; v_gene: TRBV5-1; CDR3aa: CASSLSGGLNTGELFF; CDR3nt: TGCGCCAGCAGCTTAAGCGGGGGGCTAAACACCGGGGAGCTGTTTTTT
abundance: NA; d_gene: TRBD2; len: 11; j_gene: TRBJ2-7; v_gene: TRBV11-2; CDR3aa: CASRGEGWQYF; CDR3nt: TGTGCCAGTAGAGGGGAGGGGTGGCAGTACTTC
abundance: few; d_gene: TRBD2; len: 14; j_gene: TRBJ2-7; v_gene: TRBV7-8; CDR3aa: CASNPSGTSYEQYF; CDR3nt: TGTGCCAGCAACCCTAGCGGGACCTCCTACGAGCAGTACTTC
abundance: NA; d_gene: NA; len: 15; j_gene: TRBJ1-1; v_gene: TRBV5-1; CDR3aa: CASSLLGRRNTEAFF; CDR3nt: TGCGCCAGCAGCTTGTTAGGACGGAGGAACACTGAAGCTTTCTTT
abundance: NA; d_gene: TRBD1; len: 13; j_gene: TRBJ2-2; v_gene: TRBV5-1; CDR3aa: CATRTGDTGELFF; CDR3nt: TGCGCCACCCGGACAGGCGACACCGGGGAGCTGTTTTTT
abundance: once; d_gene: NA; len: 13; j_gene: TRBJ1-4; v_gene: TRBV30; CDR3aa: CAWSPPQHEKLFF; CDR3nt: TGTGCCTGGAGCCCCCCGCAGCATGAAAAACTGTTTTTT
abundance: NA; d_gene: NA; len: 14; j_gene: TRBJ2-6; v_gene: TRBV19; CDR3aa: CASSTPIGANVLTF; CDR3nt: TGTGCCAGTAGTACGCCCATTGGGGCCAACGTCCTGACTTTC
abundance: NA; d_gene: NA; len: 14; j_gene: TRBJ1-3; v_gene: TRBV19; CDR3aa: CASSMGHMGNTIYF; CDR3nt: TGTGCCAGTAGTATGGGACATATGGGAAACACCATATATTTT
abundance: few; d_gene: NA; len: 14; j_gene: TRBJ1-1; v_gene: TRBV18; CDR3aa: CASSPIQGRTEAFF; CDR3nt: TGTGCCAGCTCCCCAATCCAGGGGCGCACTGAAGCTTTCTTT
abundance: NA; d_gene: TRBD1; len: 15; j_gene: TRBJ1-4; v_gene: TRBV5-8; CDR3aa: CASSPAGTGGEKLFF; CDR3nt: TGTGCCAGCAGCCCGGCCGGGACAGGTGGTGAAAAACTGTTTTTT
abundance: NA; d_gene: TRBD2; len: 16; j_gene: TRBJ2-3; v_gene: TRBV10-1; CDR3aa: CASSESNGGSTDTQYF; CDR3nt: TGCGCCAGCAGTGAGTCGAACGGGGGGAGCACAGATACGCAGTATTTT
abundance: NA; d_gene: NA; len: 13; j_gene: TRBJ1-1; v_gene: TRBV18; CDR3aa: CASREAPNTEAFF; CDR3nt: TGTGCCAGCCGGGAGGCTCCGAACACTGAAGCTTTCTTT
abundance: few; d_gene: TRBD1; len: 14; j_gene: TRBJ1-1; v_gene: TRBV28; CDR3aa: CASTHGQGSTEAFF; CDR3nt: TGTGCCAGCACCCACGGACAGGGAAGCACTGAAGCTTTCTTT
abundance: NA; d_gene: TRBD1; len: 13; j_gene: TRBJ2-7; v_gene: TRBV18; CDR3aa: CASSLGTDYEQYF; CDR3nt: TGTGCCAGCTCGCTCGGGACAGATTACGAGCAGTACTTC
abundance: NA; d_gene: NA; len: 16; j_gene: TRBJ2-5; v_gene: TRBV5-1; CDR3aa: CASSLLDGGLGETQYF; CDR3nt: TGCGCCAGCAGCCTCTTGGACGGGGGGCTGGGAGAGACCCAGTACTTC
abundance: NA; d_gene: TRBD1; len: 15; j_gene: TRBJ1-5; v_gene: TRBV15; CDR3aa: CATSTGQGVNQPQHF; CDR3nt: TGTGCCACCAGCACGGGACAGGGGGTCAATCAGCCCCAGCATTTT
abundance: NA; d_gene: NA; len: 16; j_gene: TRBJ2-7; v_gene: TRBV10-3; CDR3aa: CAISESGIGATYEQYF; CDR3nt: TGTGCCATCAGTGAGTCAGGGATCGGGGCGACCTACGAGCAGTACTTC